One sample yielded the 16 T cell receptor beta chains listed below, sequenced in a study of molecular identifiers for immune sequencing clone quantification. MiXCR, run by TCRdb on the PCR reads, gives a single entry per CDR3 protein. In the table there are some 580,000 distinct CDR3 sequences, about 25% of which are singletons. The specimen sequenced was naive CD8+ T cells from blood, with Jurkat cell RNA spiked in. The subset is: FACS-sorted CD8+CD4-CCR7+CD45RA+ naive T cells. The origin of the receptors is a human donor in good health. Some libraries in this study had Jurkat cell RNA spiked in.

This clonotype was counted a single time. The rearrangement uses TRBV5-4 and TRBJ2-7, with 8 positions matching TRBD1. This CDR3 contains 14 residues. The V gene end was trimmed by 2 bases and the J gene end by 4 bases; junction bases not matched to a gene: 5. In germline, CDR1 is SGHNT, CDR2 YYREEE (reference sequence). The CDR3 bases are TGTGCCAGCAGCTTAGAACAGGGGGAATACGAGCAGTACTTC. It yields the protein CASSLEQGEYEQYF.

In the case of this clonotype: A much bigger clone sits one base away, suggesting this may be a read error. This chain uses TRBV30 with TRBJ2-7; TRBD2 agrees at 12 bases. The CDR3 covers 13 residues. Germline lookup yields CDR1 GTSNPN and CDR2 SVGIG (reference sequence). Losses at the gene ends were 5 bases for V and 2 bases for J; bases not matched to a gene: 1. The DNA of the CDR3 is TGTGCCTGGCGACTAGCGGGGGCCTACGAGCAGTACTTC. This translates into CAWRLAGAYEQYF. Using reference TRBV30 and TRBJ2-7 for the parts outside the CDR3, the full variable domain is SQTIHQWPATLVQPVGSPLSLECTVEGTSNPNLYWYRQAAGRGLQLLFYSVGIGQISSEVPQNLSASRPQDRQFILSSKKLLLSDSGFYLCAWRLAGAYEQYFGPGTRLTVT.

CDR3 sequence: CASSDRCGRSSGNTIYF. CDR3 coding DNA: TGTGCCAGCAGCGATCGATGTGGCCGAAGCTCTGGAAACACCATATATTTT. The rearrangement joins TRBV9 to TRBJ1-3, with unresolved D. The V gene's germline CDR1 is SGDLS and CDR2 YYNGEE. The V gene lost 3 bases and the J gene lost 0 bases, with 16 bases spanning the gap. The CDR3 has 17 residues.

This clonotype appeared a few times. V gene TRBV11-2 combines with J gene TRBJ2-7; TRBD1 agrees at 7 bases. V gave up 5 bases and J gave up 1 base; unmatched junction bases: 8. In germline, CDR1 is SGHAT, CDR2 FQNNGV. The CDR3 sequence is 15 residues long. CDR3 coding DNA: TGTGCCAGCAGCATTCAGGGGGACAGTTCCTACGAGCAGTACTTC. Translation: CASSIQGDSSYEQYF.

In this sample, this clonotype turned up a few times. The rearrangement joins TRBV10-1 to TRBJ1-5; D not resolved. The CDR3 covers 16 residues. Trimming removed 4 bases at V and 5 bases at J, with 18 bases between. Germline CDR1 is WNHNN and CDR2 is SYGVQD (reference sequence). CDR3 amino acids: CASSAPDLGLYQPQHF. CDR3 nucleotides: TGCGCCAGCAGTGCGCCGGACCTCGGCCTGTATCAGCCCCAGCATTTT.

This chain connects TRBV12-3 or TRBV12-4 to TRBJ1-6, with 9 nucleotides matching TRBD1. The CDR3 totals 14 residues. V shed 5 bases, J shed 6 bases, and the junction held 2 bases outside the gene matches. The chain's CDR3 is CASSGTGFNSPLHF. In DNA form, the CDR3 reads TGTGCCAGCAGTGGGACAGGGTTTAATTCACCCCTCCACTTT.

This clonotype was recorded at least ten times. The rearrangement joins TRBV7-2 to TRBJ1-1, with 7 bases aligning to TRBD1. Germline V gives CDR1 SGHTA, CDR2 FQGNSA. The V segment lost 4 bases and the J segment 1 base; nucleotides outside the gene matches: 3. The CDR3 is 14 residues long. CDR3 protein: CASSSGTANTEAFF. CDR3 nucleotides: TGTGCCAGCAGCTCCGGGACAGCGAACACTGAAGCTTTCTTT.

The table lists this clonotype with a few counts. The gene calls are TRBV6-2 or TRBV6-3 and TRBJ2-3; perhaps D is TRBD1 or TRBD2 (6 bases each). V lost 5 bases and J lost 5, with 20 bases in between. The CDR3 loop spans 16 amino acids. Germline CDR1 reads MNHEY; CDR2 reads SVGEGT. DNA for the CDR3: TGTGCCAGCAGTACCCTAAGGGGGGCCCTCCAAGATACGCAGTATTTT. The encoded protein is CASSTLRGALQDTQYF.

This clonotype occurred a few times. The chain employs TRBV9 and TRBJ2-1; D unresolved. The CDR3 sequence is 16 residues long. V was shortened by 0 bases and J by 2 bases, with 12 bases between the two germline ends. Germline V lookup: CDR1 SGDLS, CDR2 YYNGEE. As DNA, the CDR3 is TGTGCCAGCAGCGTAGCAGGACGGGCGGCCTACAATGAGCAGTTCTTC. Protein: CASSVAGRAAYNEQFF.

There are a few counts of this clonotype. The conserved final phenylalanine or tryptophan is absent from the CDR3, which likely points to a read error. The DNA for the CDR3 is TGTGCCAGCAGCCCCGAGGGTCGGGCTTTCCTT. It codes for CASSPEGRAFL. The chain combines TRBV7-2 with TRBJ1-1; D remains ambiguous. Germline values: CDR1 SGHTA, CDR2 FQGNSA. Trimming removed 5 bases from V and 11 bases from J, with 12 bases in between. The CDR3 runs 11 residues.

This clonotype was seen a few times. CDR3 region: CASNQARDTGDYEQYF. The CDR3 DNA is TGTGCCAGCAACCAGGCCCGGGACACGGGGGACTACGAGCAGTACTTC. This chain connects TRBV11-2 to TRBJ2-7, with D perhaps assigned TRBD1 or TRBD2 (6 bases each). The V gene's germline CDR1 is SGHAT and CDR2 FQNNGV. Trimming took off 7 bases at V and 3 bases at J, with 22 bases between the two ends. The length of the CDR3 is 16 residues.

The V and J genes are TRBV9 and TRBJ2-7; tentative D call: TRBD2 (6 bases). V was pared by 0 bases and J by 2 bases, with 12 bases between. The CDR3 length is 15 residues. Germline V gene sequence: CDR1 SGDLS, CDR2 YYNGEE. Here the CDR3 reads CASSVEGGGPYEQYF. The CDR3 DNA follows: TGTGCCAGCAGCGTAGAGGGAGGTGGGCCCTACGAGCAGTACTTC.

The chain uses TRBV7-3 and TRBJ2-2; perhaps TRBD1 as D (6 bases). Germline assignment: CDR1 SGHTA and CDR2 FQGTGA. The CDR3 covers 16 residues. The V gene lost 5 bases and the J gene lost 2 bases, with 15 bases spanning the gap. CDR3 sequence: CASSLPGDTNTGELFF. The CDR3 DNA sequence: TGTGCCAGCAGCCTCCCCGGGGACACTAACACCGGGGAGCTGTTTTTT. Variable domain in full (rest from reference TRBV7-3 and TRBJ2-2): GAGVSQTPSNKVTEKGKYVELRCDPISGHTALYWYRQSLGQGPEFLIYFQGTGAADDSGLPNDRFFAVRPEGSVSTLKIQRTERGDSAVYLCASSLPGDTNTGELFFGEGSRLTVL.

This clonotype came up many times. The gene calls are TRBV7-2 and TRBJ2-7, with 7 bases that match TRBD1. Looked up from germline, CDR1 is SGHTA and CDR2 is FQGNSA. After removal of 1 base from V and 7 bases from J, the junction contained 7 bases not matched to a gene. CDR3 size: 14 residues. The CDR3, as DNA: TGTGCCAGCAGCTTAGGACAGGGCCAATGGGAGCAGTACTTC. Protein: CASSLGQGQWEQYF.

This CDR3 reads CSANFPLGATMTYEQYF. In nucleotides, the CDR3 is TGCAGTGCTAACTTTCCCCTGGGGGCCACGATGACCTACGAGCAGTACTTC. This sequence joins TRBV20-1 and TRBJ2-7; weak D call: TRBD1 (6 bases). This CDR3 is 17 amino acids long. The germline CDR1 and CDR2 sequences are DFQATT and SNEGSKA (reference sequence). V shed 4 bases and J shed 2 bases, with 24 bases lying between them.

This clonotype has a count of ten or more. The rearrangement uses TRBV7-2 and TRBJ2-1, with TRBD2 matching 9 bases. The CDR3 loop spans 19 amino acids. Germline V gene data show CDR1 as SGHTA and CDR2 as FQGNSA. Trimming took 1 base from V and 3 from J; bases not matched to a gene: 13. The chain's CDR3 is CASSLVVRYWTSDYNEQFF. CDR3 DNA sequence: TGTGCCAGCAGCTTAGTCGTCAGGTACTGGACTAGCGACTACAATGAGCAGTTCTTC.